What follows are 2 T cell receptor beta chains derived from one specimen sequenced in a study of cytomegalovirus exposure and HLA in healthy donors. PCR was performed using 60 Vbeta and 13 Jbeta primers. The data were produced by immunoSEQ multiplex PCR, yet TCRdb's version contains in-frame clones alone and is incomplete. The data show about 190,000 clones, 75% to 90% seen once. Sequenced input: PBMCs. These TCRs come from a boy between 2 and 10 years old in good health and CMV-seronegative.

The V and J genes are TRBV27 and TRBJ2-3; TRBD2 matches at 10 bases. With 4 bases clipped from V and 4 bases from J, the junction kept 8 bases outside the gene matches. From germline, CDR1 is MNHEY and CDR2 SMNVEV (reference sequence). The CDR3 has 16 amino acids. In nucleotides, the CDR3 is TGTGCCAGCAGTTCCCAAGCGGGAGGGCCGCCAGATACGCAGTATTTT. Protein: CASSSQAGGPPDTQYF.

This chain connects TRBV9 to TRBJ2-1; D might be TRBD2 (6 bases). Germline V gives CDR1 SGDLS, CDR2 YYNGEE. Trimming took 1 base from V and 9 from J, leaving 14 bases between them. CDR3 length: 14 amino acids. CDR3 in DNA: TGTGCCAGCAGCGTACCGACCTTGGGGGGTGAGCAGTTCTTC. Amino acids: CASSVPTLGGEQFF.